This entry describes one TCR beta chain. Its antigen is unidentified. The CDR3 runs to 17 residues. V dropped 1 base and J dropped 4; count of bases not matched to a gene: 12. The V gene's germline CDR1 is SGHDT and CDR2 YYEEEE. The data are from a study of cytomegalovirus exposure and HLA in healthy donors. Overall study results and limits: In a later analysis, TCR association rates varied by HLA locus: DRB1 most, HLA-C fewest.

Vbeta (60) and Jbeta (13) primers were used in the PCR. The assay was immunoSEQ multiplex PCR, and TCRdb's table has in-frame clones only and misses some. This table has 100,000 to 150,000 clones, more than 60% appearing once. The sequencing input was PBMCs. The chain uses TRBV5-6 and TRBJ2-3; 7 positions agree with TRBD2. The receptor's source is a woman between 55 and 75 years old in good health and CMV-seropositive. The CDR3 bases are TGTGCCAGCAGCTTGCGGGCTAGCGGACGGGGGTCAGATACGCAGTATTTT. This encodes CASSLRASGRGSDTQYF.